What follows is one T cell receptor (beta chain) and its context. Its specificity is not known. This entry is derived from a study of T-cell memory formation after mild COVID-19. Study at large: Clusters of TCRs were largely donor specific. Study-wide points: Clones that contracted from day 15 to 85 were balanced CD4/CD8, while later expanders leaned CD4+. Among CD4+ contracting clones, most were CM and EM, and CD8+ ones EMRA.

It was 5'RACE with constant-segment primers that produced the TCR alpha and TCR beta cDNA libraries, which carried sample barcodes and UMIs. TCRdb reprocessed the 5' RACE reads with MiXCR, giving one entry per CDR3 protein. The data hold 350,000 to 450,000 distinct CDR3 sequences, with 13% to 15% observed a single time. Germline CDR1 reads SGHRS; CDR2 reads YFSETQ. The V and J ends lost 1 base and 7 bases respectively, with 15 bases between them. The CDR3 has 15 residues. This clonotype was sampled from a man between 18 and 29 years old who had mild COVID-19 (a few samples of this study predate the infection). Cell type and time point are not known. The chain couples TRBV5-1 to TRBJ2-1, with D possibly matching TRBD1 (6 bases). Sequencing was carried out using PBMCs or a T cell subset sorted from them (not recorded which). The DNA for the CDR3 is TGCGCCAGCAGCTTGTTTCAGCACCAGGGGAATGAGCAGTTCTTC. As protein: CASSLFQHQGNEQFF.